This is a list of T cell receptor beta chains from one sample in a study of blood T cell repertoires in COVID-19. Sequenced by immunoSEQ multiplex PCR; TCRdb stores in-frame clones only, minus some. This sample has 200,000 to 250,000 clones; roughly 86% occur once, and the top ten carry over 9.5%. Specimen: peripheral blood. These receptors originate from a woman aged 35 to 49 with acute or convalescent COVID-19. Each CDR3 is given with its conserved first and last residue. The D gene is left open where the match is weak. Only some rows state a clone size, as once, few, many or a class for expanded clones.

size: .
V: TRBV29-1
J: TRBJ2-5
D: .
DNA: TGCAGCGTTGAATTAGGGGGTCAAGAGACCCAGTACTTC
CDR3: CSVELGGQETQYF

size: .
V: TRBV10-2
J: TRBJ1-1
D: TRBD1
DNA: TGCGCCAGCAGTCTCCGTCACCCCGGGACAGCCGCTGCTGAAGCTTTCTTT
CDR3: CASSLRHPGTAAAEAFF

size: .
V: TRBV6-5
J: TRBJ2-7
D: .
DNA: TGTGCCAGCAGTCCCGACAGGATCTACTACGAGCAGTACTTC
CDR3: CASSPDRIYYEQYF

size: .
V: TRBV27
J: TRBJ1-2
D: .
DNA: TGTGCCAGCAGTTTTAGGGGGGGCGGCTACACCTTC
CDR3: CASSFRGGGYTF

size: .
V: TRBV6-2/TRBV6-3
J: TRBJ2-7
D: .
DNA: TGTGCCAGCATTTATCTGGCCGACTCCTACGAGCAGTACTTC
CDR3: CASIYLADSYEQYF

size: .
V: TRBV7-8
J: TRBJ1-1
D: .
DNA: TGTGCCAGCAGCTCTATGCGGAACACTGAAGCTTTCTTT
CDR3: CASSSMRNTEAFF

size: once
V: TRBV7-2
J: TRBJ1-2
D: TRBD1
DNA: TGTGCCAGTTCCCGGGACAGAAACTATGGCTACACCTTC
CDR3: CASSRDRNYGYTF

size: once
V: TRBV3-1/TRBV3-2
J: TRBJ1-5
D: .
DNA: TGTGCCAGCAGCCAAGATCGGGATCAGCCCCAGCATTTT
CDR3: CASSQDRDQPQHF

size: .
V: TRBV5-1
J: TRBJ1-1
D: TRBD1
DNA: TGCGCCAGCAGCCACGCCACGGGACAGGTGACCTCTGAAGCTTTCTTT
CDR3: CASSHATGQVTSEAFF

size: few
V: TRBV25-1
J: TRBJ1-2
D: .
DNA: TGTGCCAGCAGTGAAAGCAGGGTTCCCTATGGCTACACCTTC
CDR3: CASSESRVPYGYTF

size: few
V: TRBV6-1
J: TRBJ2-7
D: TRBD1
DNA: TGTGCCAGCAGTGAATTCGTCGGAGGACAGGGCTACGAGCAGTACTTC
CDR3: CASSEFVGGQGYEQYF

size: few
V: TRBV7-9
J: TRBJ2-2
D: .
DNA: TGTGCCAGCAGCCTCGAGAGAGAGCCCGGGGAGCTGTTTTTT
CDR3: CASSLEREPGELFF

size: .
V: TRBV6-4
J: TRBJ2-2
D: .
DNA: TGTGCCAGCAGTGTCCACAGGGACACCGGGGAGCTGTTTTTT
CDR3: CASSVHRDTGELFF

size: .
V: TRBV10-3
J: TRBJ2-2
D: .
DNA: TGTGCCATCAGTGATAGTTCGGGGGTCTCCGGGGAGCTGTTTTTT
CDR3: CAISDSSGVSGELFF

size: once
V: TRBV6-1
J: TRBJ2-1
D: TRBD2
DNA: TGTGCCAGCAGTGAACTCCGACTAGCCGTAAATGAGCAGTTCTTC
CDR3: CASSELRLAVNEQFF

size: few
V: TRBV6-1
J: TRBJ2-7
D: TRBD1
DNA: TGTGCCAGCAGTGAATACCTGACAGGGGACGAGCAGTACTTC
CDR3: CASSEYLTGDEQYF

size: .
V: TRBV2
J: TRBJ1-4
D: .
DNA: TGTGCCAGCAGGAGGACAACTAATGAAAAACTGTTTTTT
CDR3: CASRRTTNEKLFF

size: .
V: TRBV6-1
J: TRBJ1-1
D: TRBD1
DNA: TGTGCCAGCAGTGAATGGGCAGGGGGCCGTGCTGAAGCTTTCTTT
CDR3: CASSEWAGGRAEAFF